This TCR beta chain was identified in a study of response to subunit inactivated influenza vaccine. Many counts were recorded for this clonotype. The antigen is undetermined. TCRdb re-called the RT-PCR reads through MiXCR, storing one row per CDR3 protein. The table shows 400,000 to 650,000 distinct CDR3 sequences, with around 7.7% occurring only once. Whole-study results and caveats: Few additional T cells are recruited per seasonal influenza vaccination, authors suggested.

The CDR3 extends over 16 amino acids. V shed 6 bases, J shed 5 bases, and the junction held 9 bases outside the gene matches. Per germline, CDR1 SGHRS and CDR2 YFSETQ. This receptor was taken from a man between 50 and 69 years old who received an inactivated influenza vaccine. V gene TRBV5-1 combines with J gene TRBJ2-2; 11 nucleotides agree with TRBD1. The material sequenced was PBMCs from blood, taken less than 30 months after vaccination. This CDR3 reads CASMDSGQGGTGELFF. CDR3 DNA: TGCGCCAGCATGGACTCGGGACAGGGGGGAACCGGGGAGCTGTTTTTT.